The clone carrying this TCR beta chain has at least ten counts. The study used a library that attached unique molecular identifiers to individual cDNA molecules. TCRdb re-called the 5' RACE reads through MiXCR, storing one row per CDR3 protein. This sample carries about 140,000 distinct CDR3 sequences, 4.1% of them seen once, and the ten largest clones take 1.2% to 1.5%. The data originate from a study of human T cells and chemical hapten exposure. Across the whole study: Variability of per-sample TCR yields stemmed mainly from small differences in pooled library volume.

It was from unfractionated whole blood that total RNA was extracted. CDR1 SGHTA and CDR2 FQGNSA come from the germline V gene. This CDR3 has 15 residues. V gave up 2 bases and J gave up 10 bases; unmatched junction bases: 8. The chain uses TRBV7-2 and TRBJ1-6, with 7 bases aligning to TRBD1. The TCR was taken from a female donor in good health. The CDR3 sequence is CASSLFGQGDSPLHF. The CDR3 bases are TGTGCCAGCAGCTTATTTGGTCAGGGGGACTCACCCCTCCACTTT.